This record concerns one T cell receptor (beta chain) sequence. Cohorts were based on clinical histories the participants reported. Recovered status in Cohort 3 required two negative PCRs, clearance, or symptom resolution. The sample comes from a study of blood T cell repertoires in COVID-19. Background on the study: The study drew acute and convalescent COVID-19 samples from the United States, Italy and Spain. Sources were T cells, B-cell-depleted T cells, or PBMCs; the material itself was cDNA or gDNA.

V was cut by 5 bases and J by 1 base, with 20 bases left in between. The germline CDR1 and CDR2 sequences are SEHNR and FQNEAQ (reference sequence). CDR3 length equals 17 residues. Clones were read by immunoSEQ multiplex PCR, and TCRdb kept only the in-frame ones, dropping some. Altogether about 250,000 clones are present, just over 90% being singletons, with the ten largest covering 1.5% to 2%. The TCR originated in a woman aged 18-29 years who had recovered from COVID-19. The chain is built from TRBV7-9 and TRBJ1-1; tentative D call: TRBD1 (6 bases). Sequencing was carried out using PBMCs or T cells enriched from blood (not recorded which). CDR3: CASSQGRRGLGNTEAFF. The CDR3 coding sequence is TGTGCCAGCAGCCAAGGGAGAAGGGGGTTGGGGAACACTGAAGCTTTCTTT.